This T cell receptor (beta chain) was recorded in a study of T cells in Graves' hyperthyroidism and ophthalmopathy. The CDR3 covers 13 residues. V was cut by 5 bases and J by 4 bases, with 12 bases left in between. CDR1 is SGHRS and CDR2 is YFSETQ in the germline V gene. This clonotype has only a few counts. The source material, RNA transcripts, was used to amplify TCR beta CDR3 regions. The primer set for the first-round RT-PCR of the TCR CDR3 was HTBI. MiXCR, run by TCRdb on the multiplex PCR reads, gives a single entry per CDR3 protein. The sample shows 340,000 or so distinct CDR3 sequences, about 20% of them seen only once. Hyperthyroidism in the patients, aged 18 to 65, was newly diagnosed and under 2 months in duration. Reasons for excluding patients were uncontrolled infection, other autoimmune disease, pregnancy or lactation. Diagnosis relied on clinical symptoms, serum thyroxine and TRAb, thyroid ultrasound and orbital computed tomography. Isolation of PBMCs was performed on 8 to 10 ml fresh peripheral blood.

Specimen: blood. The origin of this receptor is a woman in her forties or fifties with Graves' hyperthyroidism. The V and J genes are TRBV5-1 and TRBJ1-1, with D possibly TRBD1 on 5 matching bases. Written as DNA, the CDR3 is TGCGCCAGCAGAGGGGTTTCGGGCACTGAAGCTTTCTTT. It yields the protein CASRGVSGTEAFF.